The rows below give T cell receptor beta chains drawn from one sample of a study of T cell repertoires in ileal Crohn's disease. The protocol was immunoSEQ multiplex PCR, while the TCRdb copy is restricted to in-frame clones and leaves out a portion. The sample lists around 15,000 clones; approximately 87% were seen once. Specimen: ileal tissue. These receptors were obtained from an adult with Crohn's disease. Both conserved end residues are part of each CDR3. Each record gives: clone size, J gene, D gene, V gene, CDR3 protein. The D gene is left open where the match is weak. Expanded clones get a size class; other rows say once, few or many, or leave the size out.

clone size: -; J gene: TRBJ2-1; D gene: TRBD1; V gene: TRBV6-1; CDR3 protein: CASSNRGSYNEQFF
clone size: -; J gene: TRBJ2-5; D gene: -; V gene: TRBV5-1; CDR3 protein: CASSILTVQETQYF
clone size: -; J gene: TRBJ2-3; D gene: TRBD2; V gene: TRBV5-8; CDR3 protein: CASSLGLVTDTQYF
clone size: -; J gene: TRBJ1-5; D gene: -; V gene: TRBV4-1; CDR3 protein: CASSRVRGVNQPQHF
clone size: -; J gene: TRBJ1-1; D gene: TRBD1; V gene: TRBV4-3; CDR3 protein: CASSHTGTGRAEAFF
clone size: -; J gene: TRBJ2-3; D gene: TRBD2; V gene: TRBV4-3; CDR3 protein: CASSPLAGGDTQYF
clone size: -; J gene: TRBJ2-5; D gene: TRBD1; V gene: TRBV12-5; CDR3 protein: CASGLVLNRGETQYF
clone size: -; J gene: TRBJ1-4; D gene: -; V gene: TRBV5-1; CDR3 protein: CASSLGAISSNEKLFF
clone size: -; J gene: TRBJ1-6; D gene: TRBD1; V gene: TRBV4-3; CDR3 protein: CASSQAPPGGDNSPLHF
clone size: -; J gene: TRBJ2-2; D gene: -; V gene: TRBV4-3; CDR3 protein: CASSQEPWKRADTGELFF
clone size: -; J gene: TRBJ2-1; D gene: -; V gene: TRBV7-6; CDR3 protein: CASSLGLIPNEQFF
clone size: -; J gene: TRBJ2-2; D gene: TRBD1; V gene: TRBV5-6; CDR3 protein: CASSFRDRGLTGELFF
clone size: -; J gene: TRBJ2-3; D gene: -; V gene: TRBV9; CDR3 protein: CASSTGGGVEQYF
clone size: -; J gene: TRBJ1-5; D gene: TRBD1; V gene: TRBV7-2; CDR3 protein: CASSLERGLSQPQHF
clone size: -; J gene: TRBJ1-6; D gene: TRBD1; V gene: TRBV5-5; CDR3 protein: CASSLGQGASYNSPLHF
clone size: -; J gene: TRBJ1-1; D gene: -; V gene: TRBV6-1; CDR3 protein: CASSRTGNTEAFF
clone size: -; J gene: TRBJ2-1; D gene: TRBD1; V gene: TRBV10-3; CDR3 protein: CAISEGQGARRFF
clone size: -; J gene: TRBJ1-5; D gene: TRBD1; V gene: TRBV7-2; CDR3 protein: CASSRDRDQPQHF
clone size: -; J gene: TRBJ1-5; D gene: -; V gene: TRBV12-5; CDR3 protein: CASGGGAYNQPQHF
clone size: -; J gene: TRBJ2-5; D gene: TRBD2; V gene: TRBV19; CDR3 protein: CATSGTSGSQETQYF
clone size: -; J gene: TRBJ1-1; D gene: TRBD1; V gene: TRBV7-2; CDR3 protein: CASSISWTGKMAFF
clone size: once; J gene: TRBJ2-2; D gene: TRBD2; V gene: TRBV11-1; CDR3 protein: CASSLRRGGANTGELFF
clone size: few; J gene: TRBJ2-3; D gene: TRBD2; V gene: TRBV7-2; CDR3 protein: CASSPSGGGADTQYF
clone size: once; J gene: TRBJ1-5; D gene: -; V gene: TRBV19; CDR3 protein: CASSIGAQPQHF
clone size: -; J gene: TRBJ2-5; D gene: TRBD1; V gene: TRBV11-2; CDR3 protein: CASSRTGGYQETQYF
clone size: once; J gene: TRBJ2-7; D gene: TRBD2; V gene: TRBV18; CDR3 protein: CASSPGGVGLLEQYF
clone size: -; J gene: TRBJ1-4; D gene: -; V gene: TRBV6-1; CDR3 protein: CASVLNLATNEKLFF
clone size: -; J gene: TRBJ1-1; D gene: TRBD1; V gene: TRBV6-5; CDR3 protein: CAAKDRGNTEAFF
clone size: -; J gene: TRBJ2-1; D gene: -; V gene: TRBV7-3; CDR3 protein: CASSSGQSAYNEQFF
clone size: -; J gene: TRBJ2-7; D gene: -; V gene: TRBV7-6; CDR3 protein: CASSLKPGTYEQYF
clone size: -; J gene: TRBJ1-6; D gene: -; V gene: TRBV5-4; CDR3 protein: CASSLEDRLNSPLHF
clone size: -; J gene: TRBJ1-2; D gene: -; V gene: TRBV6-1; CDR3 protein: CASSAALAYGYTF
clone size: -; J gene: TRBJ1-3; D gene: -; V gene: TRBV7-9; CDR3 protein: CASSFQGTRNTIYF
clone size: once; J gene: TRBJ2-7; D gene: TRBD1; V gene: TRBV16; CDR3 protein: CASSQPEGAGYEQYF
clone size: -; J gene: TRBJ1-2; D gene: -; V gene: TRBV6-5; CDR3 protein: CASSYSGGVYGYTF
clone size: -; J gene: TRBJ2-7; D gene: TRBD1; V gene: TRBV7-9; CDR3 protein: CASSLRTGGHEQYF
clone size: once; J gene: TRBJ1-4; D gene: TRBD1; V gene: TRBV18; CDR3 protein: CASSPLGQGNEKLFF
clone size: -; J gene: TRBJ1-1; D gene: -; V gene: TRBV6-6; CDR3 protein: CASSLLNTEAFF
clone size: -; J gene: TRBJ1-4; D gene: -; V gene: TRBV9; CDR3 protein: CASSVEVGGEKLFF
clone size: -; J gene: TRBJ1-1; D gene: -; V gene: TRBV30; CDR3 protein: CAWTMMVGTEAFF
clone size: -; J gene: TRBJ2-5; D gene: -; V gene: TRBV4-2; CDR3 protein: CASSLYREETQYF
clone size: -; J gene: TRBJ2-7; D gene: -; V gene: TRBV6-5; CDR3 protein: CASRDGQRQYF
clone size: -; J gene: TRBJ2-5; D gene: TRBD1; V gene: TRBV5-4; CDR3 protein: CASSFPGQGRETQYF
clone size: -; J gene: TRBJ1-2; D gene: TRBD1; V gene: TRBV9; CDR3 protein: CASSGTGGNGYTF
clone size: once; J gene: TRBJ2-7; D gene: TRBD1; V gene: TRBV9; CDR3 protein: CASSAGTGVGAYEQYF
clone size: -; J gene: TRBJ1-2; D gene: -; V gene: TRBV6-5; CDR3 protein: CASSRMGGDYGYTF
clone size: once; J gene: TRBJ2-3; D gene: TRBD2; V gene: TRBV7-9; CDR3 protein: CASSSGTSSGVDTQYF
clone size: -; J gene: TRBJ1-3; D gene: -; V gene: TRBV5-5; CDR3 protein: CASSLDLDTGNTIYF
clone size: -; J gene: TRBJ1-2; D gene: -; V gene: TRBV4-1; CDR3 protein: CASSQPERGNYGYTF
clone size: -; J gene: TRBJ1-2; D gene: TRBD1; V gene: TRBV15; CDR3 protein: CATSTFGQEYGYTF
clone size: -; J gene: TRBJ2-2; D gene: -; V gene: TRBV2; CDR3 protein: CASSPQGSTGELFF
clone size: -; J gene: TRBJ1-2; D gene: -; V gene: TRBV11-3; CDR3 protein: CASSPTRQRGYTF
clone size: -; J gene: TRBJ1-2; D gene: TRBD1; V gene: TRBV7-2; CDR3 protein: CASSLDGQGRGYTF
clone size: few; J gene: TRBJ2-3; D gene: TRBD1; V gene: TRBV19; CDR3 protein: CASKRDRATDTQYF
clone size: -; J gene: TRBJ1-5; D gene: TRBD1; V gene: TRBV9; CDR3 protein: CASSEGDRGNQPQHF
clone size: -; J gene: TRBJ1-3; D gene: TRBD1; V gene: TRBV18; CDR3 protein: CASSPEQGDSGNTIYF
clone size: few; J gene: TRBJ2-5; D gene: TRBD2; V gene: TRBV11-2; CDR3 protein: CASSFIAGGRETQYF